A selection of T cell receptor beta chains follows, all from one sample in a study of PD-1 blockade in classical Hodgkin lymphoma. TCRdb keeps only in-frame clones here, not all; method: immunoSEQ multiplex PCR. The table records around 46,000 clones, roughly 80% of them present only once. Sequences were derived from peripheral blood mononuclear cells (PBMCs), sampled before the second cycle of nivolumab. The source of these receptors is a human donor with classical Hodgkin lymphoma. The conserved cysteine and the conserved F or W are not part of the CDR3 here. Each record gives: V gene, J gene, CDR3 protein.

TRBV6-1	TRBJ2-7	ASREGPTAEQY
TRBV13	TRBJ1-1	GPRGGAF
TRBV5-1	TRBJ2-7	ASSEGLHYEQY
TRBV25-1	TRBJ1-2	ASSEFGSNNYGYT
TRBV10-2	TRBJ2-2	ASSGEVAGAGELF
TRBV30	TRBJ1-6	AWNPGAYNSPLH
TRBV7-9	TRBJ1-2	ASSPSGQGVYGYT
TRBV29-1	TRBJ1-2	SVNSFSVGTHYT
TRBV10-3	TRBJ2-2	AITKDRATGELF
TRBV9	TRBJ2-5	ASSGYRGSQETQY
TRBV5-6	TRBJ1-4	ASSLVTSTNEKLF
TRBV28	TRBJ1-2	ASSLRGGDGGYT
TRBV29-1	TRBJ2-3	SVDLGTDTQY
TRBV14	TRBJ1-2	ASSQVGDPRGYT
TRBV9	TRBJ2-7	ASSTSGTSYEQY
TRBV5-4	TRBJ1-5	ASSLGEGSNQPQH
TRBV10-1	TRBJ2-7	AISPWVGSPYEQY
TRBV11-1	TRBJ1-2	ASSHEAGTGFGPPYGYT
TRBV18	TRBJ2-7	ASSPPSGKGREQY
TRBV30	TRBJ2-3	AWSDGLATDTQY
TRBV4-1	TRBJ2-2	ASSFLPGYTGELF
TRBV9	TRBJ1-1	ASSVEGRMNTEAF
TRBV7-8	TRBJ2-7	ASSLALGYEQY
TRBV11-2	TRBJ2-7	ASSLGGRRAREQY
TRBV11-2	TRBJ1-2	ASSSLANYGYT
TRBV7-9	TRBJ2-1	ASSRTSGNEQF
TRBV19	TRBJ2-3	ASRVASGTDTQY
TRBV6-6	TRBJ2-3	ASSRTSGRSPDTQY
TRBV7-8	TRBJ2-7	ASSLVTYPNEQY
TRBV27	TRBJ2-5	ASSFFPRDGEETQY
TRBV5-1	TRBJ2-2	ASSLAVQNTGELF
TRBV6-1	TRBJ2-5	ASTDPTGTGETQY
TRBV5-4	TRBJ2-1	ASSGLSYNEQF
TRBV6-5	TRBJ2-2	ASSKLGGRTGELF
TRBV10-3	TRBJ2-3	AISGPTSGGIPPATDTQY
TRBV7-9	TRBJ2-1	ASSRTVQAYNEQF
TRBV5-1	TRBJ2-7	ASSLVFGDEQY
TRBV6-4	TRBJ1-6	ASSYYNSPLH
TRBV6-5	TRBJ2-5	ASRDDRGTETQY
TRBV4-1	TRBJ1-1	ASSQEQGAEAF
TRBV5-1	TRBJ1-1	ASSLGHTRVTEAF
TRBV29-1	TRBJ2-3	SVPQGAGTDTQY
TRBV2	TRBJ1-1	ASGEGWDTEAF
TRBV11-2	TRBJ1-2	ASSLAHRAPNYGYT
TRBV18	TRBJ1-2	ASSPLTGSPYGYT
TRBV18	TRBJ2-6	ASSPRQVTSGANVLT
TRBV27	TRBJ1-1	ASRPGLGAGEAF
TRBV28	TRBJ1-6	ASRYNNSPLH
TRBV2	TRBJ2-1	ASSAGQGAYEQF
TRBV7-2	TRBJ1-6	ASSKGDRSAPLH
TRBV5-1	TRBJ2-3	ASSSLEATDTQY
TRBV5-1	TRBJ1-1	ASSQSLLTNTEAF
TRBV5-5	TRBJ2-2	ASSLWDGGAAAFTGELF
TRBV7-6	TRBJ2-7	ASSSPGGVIYEQY
TRBV29-1	TRBJ1-2	SAVDSRGYT
TRBV10-2	TRBJ2-7	ASSEGLAGVYEQY